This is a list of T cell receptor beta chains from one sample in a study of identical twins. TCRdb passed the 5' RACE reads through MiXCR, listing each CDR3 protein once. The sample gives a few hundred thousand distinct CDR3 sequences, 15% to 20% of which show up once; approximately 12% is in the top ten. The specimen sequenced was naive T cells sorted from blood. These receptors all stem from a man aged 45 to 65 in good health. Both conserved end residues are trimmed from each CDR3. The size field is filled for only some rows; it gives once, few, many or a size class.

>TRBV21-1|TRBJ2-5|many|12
ASSKGGGRETQY
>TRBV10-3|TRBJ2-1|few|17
AISESVGKGGSTDNEQF
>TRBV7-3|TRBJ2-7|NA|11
ASSLLGSREQY
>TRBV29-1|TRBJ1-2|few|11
SVADRGGYGYT
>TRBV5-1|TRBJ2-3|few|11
ASSSNRDGFKY
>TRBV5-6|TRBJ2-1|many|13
ASSRGLAGYNEQF
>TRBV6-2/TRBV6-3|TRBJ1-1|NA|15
ASSPLSGGWMNTEAF
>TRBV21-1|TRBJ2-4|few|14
ASSKEGGGSKNIQY
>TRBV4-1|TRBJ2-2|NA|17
ASSQFSRLAGEVTGELF
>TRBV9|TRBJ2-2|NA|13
ASSVSGRETGELF
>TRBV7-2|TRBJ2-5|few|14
ASSLGPGQGQETQY
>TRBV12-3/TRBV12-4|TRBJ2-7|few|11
ASSSRAVYEQY
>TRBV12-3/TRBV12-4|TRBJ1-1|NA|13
ASSLGGTANTEAF
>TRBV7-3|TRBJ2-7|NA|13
ASSLTSGYSYEQY
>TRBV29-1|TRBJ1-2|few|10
SVEGAPYGYT
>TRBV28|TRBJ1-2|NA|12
ASRPQGNRNGYT
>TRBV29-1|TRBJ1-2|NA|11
SVTGRQVIGYT
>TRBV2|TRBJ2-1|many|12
ASSEGEVTNEQF
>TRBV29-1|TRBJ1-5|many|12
SVLLGTGTQPQH
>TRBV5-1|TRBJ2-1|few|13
ASSPGTDYYNEQF
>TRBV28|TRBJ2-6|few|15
ASSFGQGDPGANVLT
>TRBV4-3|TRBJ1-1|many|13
ASSQRGVLNTEAF